These 17 T cell receptor beta chains share one sample of origin, sequenced in a study of shared clonotypes between healthy human individuals. The data were produced by immunoSEQ multiplex PCR, yet TCRdb's version contains in-frame clones alone and is incomplete. The sample holds fewer than 1.4 million clones, about four fifths seen once. The source material was memory CD4+ T cells from PBMCs. Subset meaning: CD45RA-negative fraction. These receptors were collected from a man aged 18 to 30 in good health. Some clones in this sample may be carry-over from other donors' samples.

The J gene is TRBJ2-7, the V gene TRBV4-2; the D is unclear. Germline CDR1 LGHNA, CDR2 YNFKEQ. This CDR3 comprises 17 residues. Between the trimmed V and J ends, which lost 0 bases and 1 base, there was a span of 16 bases. In DNA form, the CDR3 reads TGTGCCAGCAGCCAAGATCTTACGGGTCCTCCATCCTACGAGCAGTACTTC. Protein sequence: CASSQDLTGPPSYEQYF.

The V gene is TRBV5-1, the J gene TRBJ1-1, with 8 bases that match TRBD1. The CDR3 loop spans 14 amino acids. The germline gives CDR1 SGHRS, CDR2 YFSETQ. Trimming at V came to 3 bases and at J to 6 bases, leaving 7 bases not matched to a gene. The CDR3 loop is CASSWGDRSAEAFF. Written as DNA, the CDR3 is TGCGCCAGCAGCTGGGGGGACAGGTCCGCTGAAGCTTTCTTT.

This chain links TRBV28 with TRBJ1-2; D gene uncertain. Germline loops: CDR1 MDHEN, CDR2 SYDVKM. Trimming pared 5 bases from V and 1 base from J, leaving 14 bases between. The CDR3 runs 15 residues. DNA for the CDR3: TGTGCCAGCAGTCCACCACCCCCTGTTAACTATGGCTACACCTTC. This sequence encodes CASSPPPPVNYGYTF.

This chain joins TRBV7-2 and TRBJ2-7; weak D call: TRBD1 (6 bases). Germline V gene data show CDR1 as SGHTA and CDR2 as FQGNSA. This CDR3 has 15 amino acids. Trimming stripped 6 bases from V and 5 bases from J, with 20 bases between. The CDR3 nucleotides read TGTGCCAGCAGGGGGTTAGAGGACAGCTTTCACGAGCAGTACTTC. Translation: CASRGLEDSFHEQYF.

V gene TRBV11-2 combines with J gene TRBJ2-1; TRBD1 matches 7 bases. The V and J ends lost 8 bases and 12 bases, in that order; junction bases with no gene match: 13. CDR3 length: 13 amino acids. CDR1 SGHAT and CDR2 FQNNGV come from the germline V gene. This CDR3 reads CASEPTGVPGQFF. CDR3 DNA: TGTGCCAGCGAACCTACAGGGGTCCCAGGGCAGTTCTTC.

This clone was seen more than once but under ten times. The chain has TRBV19 and TRBJ2-2, with D possibly TRBD2 on 6 matching bases. The V gene lost 1 base and the J gene lost 4 bases, with 10 bases spanning the gap. The CDR3 loop spans 15 amino acids. Germline V gene data show CDR1 as LNHDA and CDR2 as SQIVND (reference sequence). The CDR3 bases are TGTGCCAGTAGTATAGTCTGGGGACTCACCGGGGAGCTGTTTTTT. It yields the protein CASSIVWGLTGELFF. Together with reference TRBV19 and TRBJ2-2, the CDR3 gives the full variable domain: DGGITQSPKYLFRKEGQNVTLSCEQNLNHDAMYWYRQDPGQGLRLIYYSQIVNDFQKGDIAEGYSVSREKKESFPLTVTSAQKNPTAFYLCASSIVWGLTGELFFGEGSRLTVL.

In regard to this clone: The sample carries other DNA sequences with the same CDR3. The chain has TRBV7-3 and TRBJ2-1; 8 nucleotides line up with TRBD1. The germline V gene encodes CDR1 SGHTA and CDR2 FQGTGA. CDR3 length: 15 residues. Losses at the gene ends were 5 bases for V and 1 base for J; bases not matched to a gene: 4. CDR3 residues: CASSLTGDSYNEQFF. DNA of the CDR3: TGTGCCAGCAGCCTGACAGGGGATTCCTACAATGAGCAGTTCTTC.

The chain is built from TRBV2 and TRBJ2-5, with D possibly being TRBD1 or TRBD2 (5 bases each). Trimming stripped 6 bases from V and 1 base from J, with 18 bases between. Germline V CDR1 and CDR2: SNHLY, FYNNEI. The CDR3 length is 16 residues. The CDR3 reads CASSRGLAPTQETQYF. For the CDR3, the DNA is TGTGCCAGCAGCCGGGGCTTAGCGCCAACCCAAGAGACCCAGTACTTC.

The sample holds a few counts of this clone. Other nucleotide sequences in the sample specify the same CDR3. The V gene is TRBV6-5, the J gene TRBJ2-6, with D unclear. CDR1 and CDR2 from the germline V gene are MNHEY and SVGAGI. CDR3 length: 14 amino acids. V gave up 6 bases and J gave up 4 bases, with 10 bases separating them. The CDR3 protein is CASSSSSGANVLTF. The CDR3 coding sequence is TGTGCCAGCAGCTCCTCCTCCGGGGCCAACGTCCTGACTTTC.

J is TRBJ2-1 and V is TRBV6-6, with 9 bases lining up with TRBD1. J was trimmed by 7 bases and V by 6 bases; bases with no gene match: 13. The CDR3 has 16 residues. The germline V gene has CDR1 MNHNY and CDR2 SVGAGI (reference sequence). DNA of the CDR3: TGTGCCAGCAGCTCACGCGGACAGGGGTTTAGGAATGAGCAGTTCTTC. This sequence encodes CASSSRGQGFRNEQFF.

The chain joins TRBV7-8 to TRBJ1-1; TRBD1 matches at 7 bases. The J segment lost 4 bases and the V segment lost 1 base, leaving 6 bases of the junction unmatched. Germline CDR1 and CDR2: SGHVS and FQNEAQ. There are 15 residues in the CDR3. DNA for the CDR3: TGTGCCAGCAGCTTAGTCCAGTCAGGGGGCACTGAAGCTTTCTTT. It yields the protein CASSLVQSGGTEAFF.

V and J are TRBV5-6 and TRBJ2-3, with D perhaps TRBD1 (6 bases). CDR1 and CDR2 from the germline V gene are SGHDT and YYEEEE. Trimming removed 0 bases at V and 1 base at J, with 6 bases between. The CDR3 length is 14 residues. The CDR3 nucleotides read TGTGCCAGCAGCTTGGCAGGGGGCACAGATACGCAGTATTTT. It is translated as CASSLAGGTDTQYF.

The chain links TRBV10-3 to TRBJ1-2, with D perhaps TRBD1 (6 bases). Germline V gene lookup returns CDR1 ENHRY and CDR2 SYGVKD. The CDR3 consists of 14 residues. V shed 4 bases and J shed 4 bases, with 13 bases lying between them. Here the CDR3 reads CAISGGAGSYGYTF. CDR3 DNA: TGTGCCATCAGTGGGGGGGCAGGGAGCTATGGCTACACCTTC.

For the CDR3, the DNA is TGTGCCAGCAGCTTTAGCGGGAGGGCGGCCGGGGAGCTGTTTTTT. This encodes CASSFSGRAAGELFF. J is TRBJ2-2 and V is TRBV11-2; 11 bases align to TRBD2. CDR1 is SGHAT and CDR2 is FQNNGV in the germline V gene. This CDR3 has 15 residues. V shed 3 bases and J 6 bases; nucleotides not matched to a gene: 3.

This clone has a handful of counts. The gene calls are TRBV13 and TRBJ1-4, with TRBD1 matching 10 bases. Germline V CDR1 and CDR2: PRHDT, FYEKMQ (reference sequence). There are 14 residues in the CDR3. V gave up 4 bases and J gave up 7 bases; unmatched junction bases: 3. The CDR3 nucleotides are TGTGCCAGCAGCTCGACAGGGGGCGGTGAAAAACTGTTTTTT. It encodes CASSSTGGGEKLFF.

The DNA of the CDR3 is TGTGCCAGCAGTTTCGGGACCGACTTTACTGGCTACACCTTC. Amino acids: CASSFGTDFTGYTF. V usage is TRBV28 and J usage is TRBJ1-2; D is possibly TRBD1 (5 bases). This CDR3 is 14 amino acids long. From germline, CDR1 is MDHEN and CDR2 SYDVKM. V was clipped by 3 bases and J by 7 bases, with 15 bases between them.

In its sample, this clone was seen a few times. The V gene is TRBV7-3, the J gene TRBJ2-1; either TRBD1 or TRBD2 may fit D (5 bases each). Germline V gives CDR1 SGHTA, CDR2 FQGTGA. The CDR3 contains 16 residues. The V and J ends lost 2 bases and 0 bases respectively, with 11 bases between them. The CDR3 protein is CASSLSGPRSYNEQFF. CDR3 bases: TGTGCCAGCAGCTTATCGGGACCCCGCTCCTACAATGAGCAGTTCTTC.